This TCR beta chain was identified in a study of T cells in Graves' hyperthyroidism and ophthalmopathy. Many counts were recorded for this clonotype. TCR beta CDR3 regions were amplified from RNA. With the HTBI primer set, the TCR CDR3 went through a first round of RT-PCR. TCRdb called the multiplex PCR reads again in MiXCR, with one record for every CDR3 protein. The table records some 550,000 distinct CDR3 sequences, around 21% of them present only once. Germline CDR1 is SGHVS and CDR2 is FQNEAQ. V was trimmed by 5 bases and J by 0 bases, leaving 14 bases between them. The CDR3 length is 16 residues.

The chain employs TRBV7-8 and TRBJ1-3; tentatively, D is TRBD1 (5 bases). The sequence derives from a man between 18 and 29 years old with Graves' hyperthyroidism. The specimen sequenced was blood. CDR3 nucleotide sequence: TGTGCCAGCAGCCCTAACAGGCTAAGCTCTGGAAACACCATATATTTT. Protein product: CASSPNRLSSGNTIYF.